These 32 T cell receptor beta chains came from one sample sequenced in a study of PD-L1 blockade in urothelial cancer. Time point indicated: pretreatment peripheral blood. Sequencing used immunoSEQ multiplex PCR; TCRdb keeps in-frame clones, though not all of them. In the table there are some 50,000 clones, 87% of which are singletons. This material consisted of PBMCs, taken around atezolizumab (anti-PD-L1) treatment. The receptor source for this set is a woman aged 55-69 years with urothelial cancer.

The J gene is TRBJ2-1, the V gene TRBV29-1, with D tentatively TRBD2 (5 bases). The V end was cut by 5 bases, the J end by 4 bases, with 18 bases between. Germline lookup yields CDR1 SQVTM and CDR2 ANQGSEA. The CDR3 length is 15 residues. The CDR3 reads CSVPPGSGRYNEQFF. For the CDR3, the DNA is TGCAGCGTTCCCCCCGGAAGCGGACGATACAATGAGCAGTTCTTC.

The chain is built from TRBV28 and TRBJ2-4; TRBD2 agrees at 9 bases. The CDR3 contains 15 residues. Germline loops: CDR1 MDHEN, CDR2 SYDVKM. V lost 5 bases to trimming and J lost 4 bases; unmatched junction nucleotides: 6. CDR3 in amino acids: CASSPAGGAKNIQYF. The CDR3 coding sequence is TGTGCCAGCAGTCCCGCGGGGGGGGCTAAAAACATTCAGTACTTC. The whole variable domain, filled in from reference TRBV28 and TRBJ2-4, reads DVKVTQSSRYLVKRTGEKVFLECVQDMDHENMFWYRQDPGLGLRLIYFSYDVKMKEKGDIPEGYSVSREKKERFSLILESASTNQTSMYLCASSPAGGAKNIQYFGAGTRLSVL.

The gene calls are TRBV4-2 and TRBJ1-3; the D is unclear. Trimming removed 5 bases at V and 0 bases at J, with 11 bases between. The CDR3 covers 15 residues. Looked up from germline, CDR1 is LGHNA and CDR2 is YNFKEQ. For the CDR3, the DNA is TGTGCCAGCAGCTACAGCCGCGACTCTGGAAACACCATATATTTT. Amino acids: CASSYSRDSGNTIYF.

The chain carries TRBV19 and TRBJ2-7; D is perhaps TRBD2 (5 bases). The CDR3 has 13 residues. Germline V gene sequence: CDR1 LNHDA, CDR2 SQIVND (reference sequence). The V and J ends lost 9 bases and 2 bases respectively, with 14 bases between them. In nucleotides, the CDR3 is TGTGCCAGGACCCGAGGGCTTCCCTACGAGCAGTACTTC. Encoded protein: CARTRGLPYEQYF.

CDR3 residues: CASSPPGPYSYEQYF. For the CDR3, the DNA is TGTGCCAGCAGCCCACCAGGGCCTTATTCCTACGAGCAGTACTTC. V usage is TRBV14 and J usage is TRBJ2-7; D might be TRBD1 (5 bases). Between the trimmed V and J ends, which lost 4 bases and 1 base, there was a span of 14 bases. This CDR3 region has 15 residues. In germline, CDR1 is SGHDN, CDR2 FVKESK.

In this sample, this clone turned up a few times. This rearrangement joins TRBV5-1 to TRBJ2-7; 8 bases map to TRBD1. CDR1 is SGHRS, CDR2 YFSETQ, per germline. The CDR3 sequence is 14 residues long. The V gene end was trimmed by 0 bases and the J gene end by 4 bases; junction bases not matched to a gene: 3. The CDR3 here is CASSLGTGRYEQYF. The CDR3, as DNA: TGCGCCAGCAGCTTGGGGACAGGGAGGTACGAGCAGTACTTC.

The V gene is TRBV11-2, the J gene TRBJ2-7; TRBD2 matches at 11 bases. The V and J ends lost 5 bases and 1 base, in that order; junction bases with no gene match: 10. CDR3 length equals 17 residues. Germline lookup yields CDR1 SGHAT and CDR2 FQNNGV. In DNA form, the CDR3 reads TGTGCCAGCAGCCCTCCAAGGGCTAGCGGGAGGTCCTACGAGCAGTACTTC. Protein product: CASSPPRASGRSYEQYF.

The J gene is TRBJ1-5, the V gene TRBV7-2; 9 bases agree with TRBD1. V was clipped by 4 bases and J by 1 base; unmatched bases: 2. This CDR3 has 15 residues. From germline, CDR1 is SGHTA and CDR2 FQGNSA. The CDR3 spells CASSWDRASNQPQHF. DNA of the CDR3: TGTGCCAGCAGCTGGGACAGGGCAAGCAATCAGCCCCAGCATTTT.

The V and J genes are TRBV13 and TRBJ1-1, with 8 bases aligning to TRBD1. There are 13 residues in the CDR3. V lost 5 bases to trimming and J lost 6 bases; unmatched junction nucleotides: 5. Germline V lookup: CDR1 PRHDT, CDR2 FYEKMQ (reference sequence). This CDR3 reads CASSAIQGAEAFF. CDR3 coding DNA: TGTGCCAGCAGCGCGATACAGGGGGCTGAAGCTTTCTTT. The complete variable domain, with remaining parts taken from reference TRBV13 and TRBJ1-1, reads AAGVIQSPRHLIKEKRETATLKCYPIPRHDTVYWYQQGPGQDPQFLISFYEKMQSDKGSIPDRFSAQQFSDYHSELNMSSLELGDSALYFCASSAIQGAEAFFGQGTRLTVV.

The rearrangement links TRBV7-6 to TRBJ1-1; D ambiguous. This CDR3 spans 13 amino acids. V shed 4 bases and J shed 5 bases, with 11 bases lying between them. CDR1 is SGHVS and CDR2 is FNYEAQ in the germline V gene. The CDR3 bases are TGTGCCAGCAGCTCATCGCGCCGGACTGAAGCTTTCTTT. This gives the protein CASSSSRRTEAFF.

The CDR3 DNA reads TGTGCCAGCTCACAGTTAGATTCCTACGAGCAGTACTTC. Residues: CASSQLDSYEQYF. The chain is built from TRBV18 and TRBJ2-7; D unresolved. From germline, CDR1 is KGHSH and CDR2 LQKENI. V was shortened by 4 bases and J by 1 base, with 8 bases between the two germline ends. The CDR3 is 13 amino acids.

J is TRBJ1-2 and V is TRBV7-9; 8 bases line up with TRBD1. The CDR3 consists of 15 residues. Germline values: CDR1 SEHNR, CDR2 FQNEAQ (reference sequence). Trimming cost V 4 bases and J 0 bases; bases outside gene matches: 4. CDR3 sequence: CASSSTGVANYGYTF. The CDR3 nucleotides read TGTGCCAGCAGCTCGACAGGGGTAGCTAACTATGGCTACACCTTC.

The V gene is TRBV5-6, the J gene TRBJ2-7; no definite D call. The CDR3 covers 13 residues. Germline loops: CDR1 SGHDT, CDR2 YYEEEE. V gave up 4 bases and J gave up 0 bases, with 8 bases separating them. The CDR3 bases are TGTGCCAGCAGCCCAGGAAGCTCCTACGAGCAGTACTTC. Protein: CASSPGSSYEQYF.

The sample holds a few counts of this clone. The chain uses TRBV28 and TRBJ2-7; 7 bases match TRBD2. Germline CDR1 and CDR2: MDHEN and SYDVKM. Germline trimming cut 3 bases from V and 3 bases from J; bases unmatched to any gene: 11. This CDR3 comprises 16 residues. The CDR3 DNA is TGTGCCAGCAGTTTGGCGGGAGTGGCTCCCAACTACGAGCAGTACTTC. Residues: CASSLAGVAPNYEQYF. Variable domain in full (rest from reference TRBV28 and TRBJ2-7): DVKVTQSSRYLVKRTGEKVFLECVQDMDHENMFWYRQDPGLGLRLIYFSYDVKMKEKGDIPEGYSVSREKKERFSLILESASTNQTSMYLCASSLAGVAPNYEQYFGPGTRLTVT.

J is TRBJ1-2 and V is TRBV19, with 7 bases that match TRBD1. V was clipped by 5 bases and J by 1 base; unmatched bases: 13. The CDR3 runs to 17 residues. Germline CDR1 reads LNHDA; CDR2 reads SQIVND (reference sequence). The CDR3 spells CASSGTARTSINYGYTF. CDR3 sequence (DNA): TGTGCCAGTAGTGGGACAGCCAGAACGAGCATTAACTATGGCTACACCTTC.

The chain combines TRBV28 with TRBJ2-3; 9 bases are a match to TRBD2. J gave up 6 bases and V 4 bases, and 11 bases lay outside the gene matches. The CDR3 consists of 16 residues. Germline assignment: CDR1 MDHEN and CDR2 SYDVKM. The DNA for the CDR3 is TGTGCCAGCAGTTCACATAGCGGGAGCGCTGTTGATACGCAGTATTTT. The encoded protein is CASSSHSGSAVDTQYF.

The chain carries TRBV7-9 and TRBJ2-1; 9 bases agree with TRBD1. This CDR3 contains 15 residues. The V segment lost 1 base and the J segment 5 bases; nucleotides outside the gene matches: 3. In germline, CDR1 is SEHNR, CDR2 FQNEAQ (reference sequence). Written as DNA, the CDR3 is TGTGCCAGCAGCTTAGGGCGGACAGGGGACAATGAGCAGTTCTTC. Encoded protein: CASSLGRTGDNEQFF.

The CDR3 sequence is CASIRQGAISNTEAFF. CDR3 DNA sequence: TGTGCCAGCATACGACAGGGGGCCATTAGTAACACTGAAGCTTTCTTT. V usage is TRBV7-9 and J usage is TRBJ1-1; 10 nucleotides line up with TRBD1. The CDR3 contains 16 residues. Germline V gene sequence: CDR1 SEHNR, CDR2 FQNEAQ (reference sequence). The V segment lost 7 bases and the J segment 2 bases; nucleotides outside the gene matches: 10.

V usage is TRBV5-1 and J usage is TRBJ2-7, with 7 positions matching TRBD1. The CDR3 is 14 residues long. Germline V lookup: CDR1 SGHRS, CDR2 YFSETQ. V was pared by 0 bases and J by 6 bases, with 6 bases of the junction left unmatched. In DNA, the CDR3 is TGCGCCAGCAGCTTGGAAGACAGGGCAGGCGAGCAGTACTTC. Amino acid sequence: CASSLEDRAGEQYF.

The chain carries TRBV18 and TRBJ1-5, with a weak D call TRBD1 (6 bases). This CDR3 region has 17 residues. V was shortened by 1 base and J by 0 bases, with 13 bases between the two germline ends. The germline V gene encodes CDR1 KGHSH and CDR2 LQKENI. CDR3 amino acids: CASSPRPGDYSNQPQHF. The CDR3 bases are TGTGCCAGCTCACCACGGCCAGGGGATTATAGCAATCAGCCCCAGCATTTT.

The J gene is TRBJ2-1, the V gene TRBV7-8; 9 bases fit TRBD2. Germline values: CDR1 SGHVS, CDR2 FQNEAQ. The CDR3 runs 15 residues. Trimming took 1 base from V and 7 from J; bases not matched to a gene: 5. The CDR3: CASSLVAGGNNEQFF. The CDR3 DNA reads TGTGCCAGCAGCTTAGTGGCGGGGGGGAATAATGAGCAGTTCTTC.

The rearrangement links TRBV7-2 to TRBJ2-1, with D unresolved. The CDR3 has 16 amino acids. Germline V gene lookup returns CDR1 SGHTA and CDR2 FQGNSA. With 5 bases removed from V and 0 bases from J, the gap between germline ends came to 14 bases. The CDR3 protein is CASSPRLGNSYNEQFF. CDR3 nucleotide sequence: TGTGCCAGCAGCCCAAGACTGGGTAACTCCTACAATGAGCAGTTCTTC.

This clone is a singleton in its sample. The V gene is TRBV5-1, the J gene TRBJ2-6; 9 bases match TRBD1. CDR1 is SGHRS and CDR2 is YFSETQ in the germline V gene. V was clipped by 4 bases and J by 4 bases; unmatched bases: 9. The length of the CDR3 is 17 residues. The CDR3 spells CASSPVTGGGGANVLTF. CDR3 nucleotides: TGCGCCAGCAGCCCAGTCACAGGGGGCGGCGGGGCCAACGTCCTGACTTTC.

This clone was seen only a few times. The V and J genes are TRBV6-6 and TRBJ2-1; 9 bases fit TRBD2. V shed 2 bases, J shed 9 bases, and the junction held 5 bases outside the gene matches. CDR1 and CDR2 (germline): MNHNY, SVGAGI (reference sequence). The CDR3 has 14 residues. This CDR3 is CASSYGSGSGEQFF. DNA for the CDR3: TGTGCCAGCAGTTACGGTAGCGGGAGTGGTGAGCAGTTCTTC.

The chain has TRBV7-6 and TRBJ2-1, with TRBD2 matching 7 bases. The germline CDR1 and CDR2 sequences are SGHVS and FNYEAQ. Unmatched junction bases numbered 6, after V lost 7 bases and J lost 3 bases. The CDR3 covers 14 residues. The CDR3 loop is CASNIGGGYNEQFF. The CDR3 bases are TGTGCCAGCAATATCGGCGGGGGCTACAATGAGCAGTTCTTC.

The J gene is TRBJ1-6, the V gene TRBV11-2; 8 nucleotides match TRBD1. CDR1 SGHAT and CDR2 FQNNGV come from the germline V gene. After removal of 0 bases from V and 11 bases from J, the junction contained 9 bases not matched to a gene. The CDR3 extends over 16 amino acids. In nucleotides, the CDR3 is TGTGCCAGCAGCTTAGATCTCCCGCAGGGGGCGACACCCCTCCACTTT. Translated, it gives CASSLDLPQGATPLHF.

V is TRBV7-9 and J is TRBJ1-1; 7 nucleotides align to TRBD1. Trimming cost V 4 bases and J 5 bases; bases outside gene matches: 10. Germline CDR1 and CDR2: SEHNR and FQNEAQ (reference sequence). The CDR3 totals 15 residues. Here the CDR3 DNA reads TGTGCCAGCAGCTCTTACCAAGGGGGCCTGACTGAAGCTTTCTTT. Protein sequence: CASSSYQGGLTEAFF.

This clone occurred a few times. The CDR3 DNA reads as TGTGCCAGCATTCATAACACCGGGGAGCTGTTTTTT. Its translation is CASIHNTGELFF. The V gene is TRBV6-5, the J gene TRBJ2-2; D uncertain. V gave up 7 bases and J gave up 2 bases, with 5 bases separating them. The CDR3 extends over 12 amino acids. From germline, CDR1 is MNHEY and CDR2 SVGAGI.

The V and J genes are TRBV4-3 and TRBJ2-7, with TRBD2 identical over 7 bases. V shed 1 base, J shed 2 bases, and the junction held 5 bases outside the gene matches. Germline assignment: CDR1 LGHNA and CDR2 YSLEER. This CDR3 comprises 15 residues. CDR3 nucleotide sequence: TGCGCCAGCAGCCAAGTGGCGACTAGCCCCTACGAGCAGTACTTC. Amino acid sequence: CASSQVATSPYEQYF.

The CDR3 bases are TGTGCCAGTCGAATGAGGGAGAATAATGAAAAACTGTTTTTT. Protein product: CASRMRENNEKLFF. This sequence joins TRBV19 and TRBJ1-4; D not resolved. Germline V gene lookup returns CDR1 LNHDA and CDR2 SQIVND (reference sequence). The CDR3 spans 14 residues. The V gene lost 8 bases and the J gene lost 4 bases, with 14 bases spanning the gap.

The chain recombines TRBV10-3 with TRBJ2-5; 10 nucleotides match TRBD1. Germline V CDR1 and CDR2: ENHRY, SYGVKD. V dropped 4 bases and J dropped 5; count of bases not matched to a gene: 10. This CDR3 has 16 residues. The CDR3 sequence is CAISVVKGQGSETQYF. The DNA of the CDR3 is TGTGCCATCAGTGTAGTTAAGGGACAGGGGTCGGAGACCCAGTACTTC.

This chain connects TRBV5-4 to TRBJ1-2; D possibly corresponds to TRBD1 (5 bases). The CDR3 contains 14 residues. The germline CDR1 and CDR2 sequences are SGHNT and YYREEE (reference sequence). The V end was cut by 5 bases, the J end by 5 bases, with 16 bases between. The CDR3 DNA reads as TGTGCCAGCAGACCCGCAGGGTTCCGGTATGGCTACACCTTC. Amino acids: CASRPAGFRYGYTF.